These 11 T cell receptor beta chains were all obtained from the same sample, sequenced in a study of shared clonotypes between healthy human individuals. Here immunoSEQ multiplex PCR was the method, and the copy in TCRdb shows in-frame clones only, minus some. The top ten clones hold 0.89% of a sample with about 1.1 million clones, approximately 75% of them seen once. Sequenced material: memory CD4+ T cells from PBMCs. Subset here: CD45RA-negative fraction. Receptors were obtained from a man aged 18 to 29 in good health. Some clones in this sample may be carry-over from other donors' samples.

The V call is TRBV11-2, the J call TRBJ2-3; TRBD1 might be the D (5 bases). The CDR3 sequence is 16 residues long. Germline V gives CDR1 SGHAT, CDR2 FQNNGV. V was shortened by 6 bases and J by 0 bases, with 16 bases between the two germline ends. CDR3 nucleotide sequence: TGTGCCAGCAGTATCATAGCAGGGTCTAGCACAGATACGCAGTATTTT. This codes for CASSIIAGSSTDTQYF.

J is TRBJ2-7 and V is TRBV15; 9 nucleotides agree with TRBD1. The ends lost 0 bases at V and 5 bases at J; junction bases unmatched: 5. CDR1 is LNHNV, CDR2 YYDKDF, per germline (reference sequence). CDR3 length equals 15 residues. The CDR3 reads CATSRDRDRAHEQYF. CDR3 sequence (DNA): TGTGCCACCAGCAGAGATAGGGACAGGGCCCACGAGCAGTACTTC.

The rearrangement links TRBV7-2 to TRBJ2-3; TRBD2 is a possible D gene (5 bases). CDR3 size: 17 residues. Germline CDR1 and CDR2: SGHTA and FQGNSA. V lost 5 bases and J lost 1, with 19 bases in between. The CDR3 nucleotides read TGTGCCAGCAGCCTCCGACCACTAGTTCTTGGCACAGATACGCAGTATTTT. It codes for CASSLRPLVLGTDTQYF.

This clone was counted between two and nine times. The chain couples TRBV7-6 to TRBJ2-7; unclear D gene. The length of the CDR3 is 14 residues. V was trimmed by 1 base and J by 3 bases, leaving 10 bases between them. Germline V gene sequence: CDR1 SGHVS, CDR2 FNYEAQ. CDR3 nucleotides: TGTGCCAGCAGCTTAGACGACGGCGGCTACGAGCAGTACTTC. This codes for CASSLDDGGYEQYF.

The gene calls are TRBV27 and TRBJ2-7; 8 positions match TRBD1. With V trimmed by 8 bases and J by 3 bases, 21 bases remained unmatched. The CDR3 covers 18 residues. In germline, CDR1 is MNHEY, CDR2 SMNVEV (reference sequence). The CDR3 bases are TGTGCCAGCCGCGCGGACAGGGAGTTTGGACCCGCCAACTACGAGCAGTACTTC. Its translation: CASRADREFGPANYEQYF.

CDR3 nucleotides: TGTGCCAGCAGCGTAGGGCGACAGTACACCGGGGAGCTGTTTTTT. Translating gives CASSVGRQYTGELFF. The rearrangement uses TRBV9 and TRBJ2-2; D is perhaps TRBD1 (5 bases). This CDR3 region has 15 residues. V was cut by 0 bases and J by 3 bases, with 9 bases left in between. Germline CDR1 is SGDLS and CDR2 is YYNGEE.

The chain carries TRBV2 and TRBJ2-1; D not resolved. The CDR3 has 12 amino acids. Between the trimmed V and J ends, which lost 6 bases and 9 bases, there was a span of 12 bases. Per the germline V gene, CDR1 is SNHLY and CDR2 is FYNNEI. Written as DNA, the CDR3 is TGTGCCAGCAGGCAAGGGTCGGGTGAGCAGTTCTTC. Translating gives CASRQGSGEQFF.

This clone was seen a single time. This chain connects TRBV5-1 to TRBJ2-1; TRBD2 might be the D (6 bases). Deletions cut 4 bases from V and 1 base from J, with 15 bases between. From germline, CDR1 is SGHRS and CDR2 YFSETQ. CDR3 size: 16 residues. CDR3 nucleotide sequence: TGCGCCAGCAGCCCGGCTGCCGGAGGGTCCTACAATGAGCAGTTCTTC. Protein sequence: CASSPAAGGSYNEQFF.

The chain couples TRBV28 to TRBJ1-1; 9 bases fit TRBD1. Germline values: CDR1 MDHEN, CDR2 SYDVKM. The V and J ends lost 3 bases and 6 bases, in that order; junction bases with no gene match: 5. This CDR3 has 14 amino acids. CDR3 residues: CASSFGTGKAEAFF. CDR3 in DNA: TGTGCCAGCAGTTTCGGGACAGGGAAGGCTGAAGCTTTCTTT.

The J gene is TRBJ1-1, the V gene TRBV7-2; 8 nucleotides align to TRBD1. Germline V gives CDR1 SGHTA, CDR2 FQGNSA. Trimming took 5 bases from V and 4 from J; bases not matched to a gene: 6. The CDR3 length is 14 residues. Written as DNA, the CDR3 is TGTGCCAGCAGCACCAGTACAGGGGGCACTGAAGCTTTCTTT. Amino acid sequence: CASSTSTGGTEAFF.

The chain links TRBV30 to TRBJ2-7; 10 bases agree with TRBD1. The germline gives CDR1 GTSNPN, CDR2 SVGIG (reference sequence). This CDR3 is 15 amino acids long. V was pared by 3 bases and J by 5 bases, with 10 bases of the junction left unmatched. The CDR3 DNA reads TGTGCCTGGAGAGGACCGGGACAGGGGAAGAACGAGCAGTACTTC. Translation: CAWRGPGQGKNEQYF.